The 19 T cell receptor beta chains presented below share a single source sample, sequenced in a study of shared clonotypes between healthy human individuals. Sequenced by immunoSEQ multiplex PCR; TCRdb stores in-frame clones only, minus some. Among 2 million to 2.5 million clones, 85% to 95% were seen once, and the ten largest hold 0.3% to 0.4%. Sequenced: naive CD4+ T cells from PBMCs. As to subset: CD45RA+ positively selected. Receptors were obtained from a man aged 18 to 29 in good health. Some clones in this sample may be carry-over from other donors' samples.

The V call is TRBV28, the J call TRBJ2-5; D perhaps matches TRBD1 (5 bases). The CDR3 is 16 residues long. Germline lookup yields CDR1 MDHEN and CDR2 SYDVKM. V was clipped by 2 bases and J by 0 bases, with 13 bases between them. CDR3 sequence reads: CASSLNRQGYQETQYF. CDR3 coding DNA: TGTGCCAGCAGTTTAAACCGGCAGGGATACCAAGAGACCCAGTACTTC.

The chain links TRBV7-3 to TRBJ2-1; TRBD1 matches 7 bases. The V segment lost 3 bases and the J segment 3 bases; nucleotides outside the gene matches: 5. The length of the CDR3 is 15 residues. Germline V gene data show CDR1 as SGHTA and CDR2 as FQGTGA. The CDR3 DNA is TGTGCCAGCAGCTTGGGTCAGGGGGTCTACAATGAGCAGTTCTTC. Protein product: CASSLGQGVYNEQFF.

V gene TRBV7-9 combines with J gene TRBJ1-5; tentatively, D is TRBD1 (5 bases). The CDR3 is 16 amino acids. V lost 1 base, J lost 2 bases, and 12 bases lay in between. Germline V lookup: CDR1 SEHNR, CDR2 FQNEAQ (reference sequence). CDR3 coding DNA: TGTGCCAGCAGCTTAGGGGGGGAGCTCGGCAATCAGCCCCAGCATTTT. Protein product: CASSLGGELGNQPQHF.

The J gene is TRBJ1-5, the V gene TRBV2, with D uncertain. Germline V CDR1 and CDR2: SNHLY, FYNNEI. The CDR3 is made up of 12 amino acids. V was shortened by 4 bases and J by 9 bases, with 10 bases between the two germline ends. CDR3 sequence: CASSVGIGPQHF. The CDR3 DNA reads as TGTGCCAGCAGTGTAGGGATTGGGCCCCAGCATTTT.

The rearrangement uses TRBV7-9 and TRBJ1-5; D not certain. CDR1 and CDR2 (germline): SEHNR, FQNEAQ (reference sequence). This CDR3 is built from 14 residues. V lost 5 bases to trimming and J lost 2 bases, with 10 bases between them. CDR3 protein: CASSDTGGNQPQHF. The CDR3 region has the DNA TGTGCCAGCAGCGACACCGGGGGCAATCAGCCCCAGCATTTT.

The chain recombines TRBV28 with TRBJ2-7, with D possibly TRBD2 on 5 matching bases. V lost 6 bases and J 0 bases, leaving 21 bases between the germline ends. Germline CDR1 is MDHEN and CDR2 is SYDVKM. The CDR3 is 17 amino acids. As DNA, the CDR3 is TGTGCCAGCAGCCCCCGAGGGCTCCCTCGCCTCTCCTACGAGCAGTACTTC. Amino acids: CASSPRGLPRLSYEQYF.

The chain combines TRBV6-6 with TRBJ2-3; D might be TRBD2 (5 bases). The CDR3 is 15 residues long. V was shortened by 6 bases and J by 1 base, with 14 bases between the two germline ends. From germline, CDR1 is MNHNY and CDR2 SVGAGI (reference sequence). CDR3 in DNA: TGTGCCAGCAGACGACGACTTAGCGGCACAGATACGCAGTATTTT. This codes for CASRRRLSGTDTQYF.

The genes are TRBV27 and TRBJ2-7; D is unclear. The V end lost 2 bases, the J end lost 0 bases, and 11 bases lay between the germline ends. The CDR3 extends over 15 amino acids. Per the germline V gene, CDR1 is MNHEY and CDR2 is SMNVEV (reference sequence). CDR3 region: CASSLHSSSSYEQYF. The DNA of the CDR3 is TGTGCCAGCAGTTTACACAGTTCTAGCTCCTACGAGCAGTACTTC.

V gene TRBV11-3 combines with J gene TRBJ2-7; D not certain. Germline V lookup: CDR1 SGHNT, CDR2 YENEEA. The CDR3 length is 14 residues. V lost 1 base and J lost 2, with 9 bases in between. The DNA for the CDR3 is TGTGCCAGCAGCTTAGTTGCCCTGACCTACGAGCAGTACTTC. This translates into CASSLVALTYEQYF.

V and J are TRBV27 and TRBJ2-5; D unresolved. The length of the CDR3 is 15 residues. Trimming removed 1 base at V and 1 base at J, with 10 bases between. From germline, CDR1 is MNHEY and CDR2 SMNVEV (reference sequence). CDR3 in amino acids: CASSLLSVFQETQYF. In nucleotides, the CDR3 is TGTGCCAGCAGTTTATTATCCGTTTTCCAAGAGACCCAGTACTTC.

The V call is TRBV4-1, the J call TRBJ1-5; D ambiguous. Germline V gene lookup returns CDR1 MGHRA and CDR2 YSYEKL. The V gene lost 0 bases and the J gene lost 6 bases, with 12 bases spanning the gap. CDR3 length: 15 amino acids. The CDR3 DNA reads as TGCGCCAGCAGCCAAGATCGTGAGGTCTCTCAGCCCCAGCATTTT. This sequence encodes CASSQDREVSQPQHF.

V gene TRBV29-1 combines with J gene TRBJ2-3; D is unclear. This CDR3 has 13 residues. The germline CDR1 and CDR2 sequences are SQVTM and ANQGSEA. Trimming removed 4 bases from V and 4 bases from J, with 12 bases in between. The CDR3 DNA reads TGCAGCGTTGGACCATACCTGGCAGATACGCAGTATTTT. Translation: CSVGPYLADTQYF.

A word on this clone: Other DNA sequences in this sample translate to the same CDR3. The chain uses TRBV5-1 and TRBJ1-1; D is undetermined. Looked up from germline, CDR1 is SGHRS and CDR2 is YFSETQ. This CDR3 contains 14 residues. V was trimmed by 0 bases and J by 0 bases, leaving 6 bases between them. The CDR3 bases are TGCGCCAGCAGCTTGGGGGGATTGAACACTGAAGCTTTCTTT. Protein: CASSLGGLNTEAFF.

The J gene is TRBJ2-2, the V gene TRBV25-1, with 7 nucleotides matching TRBD1. V lost 6 bases, J lost 4 bases, and 8 bases stayed unmatched. This CDR3 contains 15 residues. Looked up from germline, CDR1 is MGHDK and CDR2 is SYGVNS. The CDR3 sequence: CASRRGGSVTGELFF. The CDR3, as DNA: TGTGCCAGCAGAAGAGGGGGCTCGGTCACCGGGGAGCTGTTTTTT.

As regards this clone: One end of the junction fails to match germline, which may point to a read error. In DNA, the CDR3 is TGTGCCATCAGTAGTACCTACGAGCAGTACTTC. Residues: CAISSTYEQYF. This rearrangement joins TRBV28 to TRBJ2-7; unclear D gene. Germline CDR1 and CDR2: MDHEN and SYDVKM. The CDR3 is 11 amino acids.

The V call is TRBV6-5, the J call TRBJ1-1; the D is unclear. This CDR3 has 15 residues. Germline lookup yields CDR1 MNHEY and CDR2 SVGAGI. V was cut by 2 bases and J by 1 base, with 11 bases left in between. The CDR3, as DNA: TGTGCCAGCAGTTACGGTGGGAGTACGAACACTGAAGCTTTCTTT. This gives the protein CASSYGGSTNTEAFF.

V usage is TRBV19 and J usage is TRBJ2-7; TRBD1 aligns across 8 bases. The V segment lost 5 bases and the J segment 7 bases; nucleotides outside the gene matches: 13. This CDR3 has 15 residues. CDR1 LNHDA and CDR2 SQIVND come from the germline V gene (reference sequence). The CDR3 nucleotides are TGTGCCAGTAGTTCCAGACCCCAGGGGGCTAGGGAGCAGTACTTC. It codes for CASSSRPQGAREQYF.

This rearrangement joins TRBV29-1 to TRBJ2-5, with 15 bases aligning to TRBD2. CDR3 length: 17 amino acids. Trimming removed 7 bases from V and 2 bases from J; junction bases left unmatched: 11. CDR1 SQVTM and CDR2 ANQGSEA come from the germline V gene. The DNA of the CDR3 is TGCAGCGCCGTCCCGGGACTAGCGGGAGGAACGCAAGAGACCCAGTACTTC. Residues: CSAVPGLAGGTQETQYF. Full variable domain (missing parts from reference TRBV29-1 and TRBJ2-5): SAVISQKPSRDICQRGTSLTIQCQVDSQVTMMFWYRQQPGQSLTLIATANQGSEATYESGFVIDKFPISRPNLTFSTLTVSNMSPEDSSIYLCSAVPGLAGGTQETQYFGPGTRLLVL.

V gene TRBV5-1 combines with J gene TRBJ2-1, with no clear D. The V and J ends lost 4 bases and 7 bases respectively, with 12 bases between them. Germline-derived CDR1 and CDR2 are SGHRS and YFSETQ. This CDR3 region has 13 residues. CDR3 coding DNA: TGCGCCAGCAGCGCGCTCCCCAATAATGAGCAGTTCTTC. This gives the protein CASSALPNNEQFF.